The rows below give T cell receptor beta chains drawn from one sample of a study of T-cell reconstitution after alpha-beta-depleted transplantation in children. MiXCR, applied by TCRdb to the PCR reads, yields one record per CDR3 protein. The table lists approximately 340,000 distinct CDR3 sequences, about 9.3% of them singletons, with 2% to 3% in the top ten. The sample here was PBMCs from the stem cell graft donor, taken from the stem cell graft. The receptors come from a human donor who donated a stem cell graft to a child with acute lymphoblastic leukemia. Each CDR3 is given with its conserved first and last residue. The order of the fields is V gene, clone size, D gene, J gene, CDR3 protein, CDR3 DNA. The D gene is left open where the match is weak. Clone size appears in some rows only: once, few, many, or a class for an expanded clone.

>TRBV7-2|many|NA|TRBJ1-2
CASSLARGASTSYGYTF
TGTGCCAGCAGCTTAGCAAGGGGGGCTTCGACTTCCTATGGCTACACCTTC
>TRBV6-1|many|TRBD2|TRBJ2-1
CASTFSGRSYNEQFF
TGTGCCAGCACCTTCAGCGGGAGGTCCTACAATGAGCAGTTCTTC
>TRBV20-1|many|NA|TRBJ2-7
CSASHGQSGQYF
TGCAGTGCTAGCCATGGACAGTCTGGACAGTACTTC
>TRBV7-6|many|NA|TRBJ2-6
CASSTGTGANVLTF
TGTGCCAGCAGCACTGGGACTGGGGCCAACGTCCTGACTTTC
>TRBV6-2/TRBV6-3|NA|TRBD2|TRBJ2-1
CASAQLAVGEQFF
TGTGCCAGCGCCCAGCTAGCGGTCGGTGAGCAGTTCTTC
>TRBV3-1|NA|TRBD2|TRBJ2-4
CASSSTGGSVLENIQYF
TGTGCCAGCAGCTCAACCGGCGGGAGTGTTTTGGAGAACATTCAGTACTTC
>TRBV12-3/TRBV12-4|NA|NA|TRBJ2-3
CASRPGNPDTQYF
TGTGCCAGCAGACCAGGGAACCCAGATACGCAGTATTTT
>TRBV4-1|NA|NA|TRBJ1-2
CASSQVGISLYGYTF
TGCGCCAGCAGCCAAGTAGGAATCTCCCTTTATGGCTACACCTTC
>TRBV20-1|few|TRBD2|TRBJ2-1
CSATPNRGRAAGNEQFF
TGCAGTGCCACCCCAAACCGTGGGAGGGCAGCGGGAAATGAGCAGTTCTTC
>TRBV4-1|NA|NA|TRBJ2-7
CASSQDRQDGYEQYF
TGCGCCAGCAGCCAAGATAGACAGGATGGCTACGAGCAGTACTTC
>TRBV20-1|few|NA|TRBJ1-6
CSARGGQTSSYNSPLHF
TGCAGTGCTAGAGGCGGACAGACGAGCTCCTATAATTCACCCCTCCACTTT
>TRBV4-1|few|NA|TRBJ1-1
CASSHPLDRNTEAFF
TGCGCCAGCAGCCATCCCCTCGACAGGAACACTGAAGCTTTCTTT
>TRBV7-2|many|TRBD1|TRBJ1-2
CASSFPGQGRYGYTF
TGTGCCAGCAGCTTTCCGGGACAGGGGCGATATGGCTACACCTTC
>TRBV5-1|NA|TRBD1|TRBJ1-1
CASRLSTGLVTEAFF
TGCGCCAGCCGACTTTCGACAGGGCTGGTCACTGAAGCTTTCTTT
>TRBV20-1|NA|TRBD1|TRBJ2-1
CSARPPGQGIYNEQFF
TGCAGTGCTAGACCTCCCGGACAGGGGATCTACAATGAGCAGTTCTTC
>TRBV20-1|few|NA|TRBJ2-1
CSARGEPLAEQFF
TGCAGTGCTAGGGGGGAGCCGCTGGCGGAGCAGTTCTTC